The rows below give T cell receptor beta chains drawn from one sample of a study of T cell changes during pregnancy in multiple sclerosis. This table comes from immunoSEQ multiplex PCR, and its TCRdb copy is limited to in-frame clones, with some not included. The data contain around 29,000 clones, over 65% of them seen just once; the ten biggest clones take up around 7.9%. The input for sequencing was CD8+ T cells from peripheral blood mononuclear cells, taken after pregnancy. These receptors were collected from a female donor with multiple sclerosis, enrolled in a pregnancy study. Both conserved end residues are part of each CDR3. The D gene is left open where the match is weak. Rows may omit the clone size; those that give it use once, few, many or a size class.

15 TRBD2 NA TRBJ2-7 TRBV27 CASKVAGGQTYEQYF TGTGCCAGCAAGGTAGCGGGGGGACAAACCTACGAGCAGTACTTC
17 TRBD1 NA TRBJ1-5 TRBV5-4 CASSLVGQGIPRQPQHF TGTGCCAGCAGCTTGGTAGGACAGGGGATCCCCAGACAGCCCCAGCATTTT
14 NA NA TRBJ2-5 TRBV28 CASSLRPAQETQYF TGTGCCAGCAGTTTGAGGCCAGCCCAAGAGACCCAGTACTTC
13 NA NA TRBJ2-7 TRBV19 CASSIGLTYEQYF TGTGCCAGTAGTATAGGGCTCACCTACGAGCAGTACTTC
14 TRBD1 NA TRBJ1-2 TRBV2 CASSGTGADYGYTF TGTGCCAGCAGCGGGACAGGGGCGGACTATGGCTACACCTTC
15 TRBD1 NA TRBJ2-7 TRBV7-8 CASSEGQGAPYEQYF TGTGCCAGCAGCGAAGGGCAGGGGGCCCCCTACGAGCAGTACTTC
14 TRBD1 NA TRBJ2-7 TRBV7-8 CASSSRDRVYEQYF TGTGCCAGCAGCTCCCGGGACAGGGTCTACGAGCAGTACTTC
15 TRBD2 once TRBJ2-7 TRBV7-2 CASSQSGGVVYEQYF TGTGCCAGCAGTCAATCCGGGGGGGTAGTGTACGAGCAGTACTTC
14 NA NA TRBJ2-3 TRBV4-2 CASSLGGTSDTQYF TGTGCCAGCAGCCTGGGAGGAACGTCAGATACGCAGTATTTT
14 TRBD1 NA TRBJ1-1 TRBV18 CASSGTGEYTEAFF TGTGCCAGCTCAGGAACAGGGGAATACACTGAAGCTTTCTTT
13 TRBD1 NA TRBJ2-7 TRBV2 CASTGTASYEQYF TGTGCCAGTACCGGGACAGCCTCCTACGAGCAGTACTTC
15 NA NA TRBJ1-6 TRBV6-1 CATIQDISYNSPLHF TGTGCCACCATACAGGACATCTCCTATAATTCACCCCTCCACTTT
14 NA NA TRBJ1-2 TRBV5-6 CASSLARPIYGYTF TGTGCCAGCAGCTTGGCCAGGCCGATCTATGGCTACACCTTC
16 TRBD1 NA TRBJ2-7 TRBV28 CASSLAAARGNYEQYF TGTGCCAGCAGTTTAGCGGCGGCCAGGGGGAACTACGAGCAGTACTTC
13 NA NA TRBJ2-7 TRBV29-1 CSVSRIASYEQYF TGCAGCGTGTCGAGGATCGCATCCTACGAGCAGTACTTC
17 TRBD1 NA TRBJ1-1 TRBV13 CASSLYGTGGKRTEAFF TGTGCCAGCAGCTTATACGGGACAGGGGGCAAGAGGACTGAAGCTTTCTTT
12 NA once TRBJ1-5 TRBV30 CAWSVLGQRAHF TGTGCCTGGAGTGTACTGGGACAAAGGGCGCATTTT
15 NA NA TRBJ2-7 TRBV6-1 CASSEAQGGSYEQYF TGTGCCAGCAGTGAAGCGCAGGGAGGTTCCTACGAGCAGTACTTC
12 NA NA TRBJ1-2 TRBV27 CATLTPTYGYTF TGTGCCACCCTCACCCCTACCTATGGCTACACCTTC
15 TRBD2 NA TRBJ2-1 TRBV7-9 CASSLARGGHNEQFF TGTGCCAGCAGCTTAGCGCGGGGGGGCCATAATGAGCAGTTCTTC
14 TRBD1 NA TRBJ2-7 TRBV29-1 CSVELRDRRYEQYF TGCAGCGTTGAGCTCCGGGACAGAAGATACGAGCAGTACTTC
15 TRBD1 few TRBJ1-1 TRBV2 CASGDRGRVNTEAFF TGTGCCAGCGGGGACAGGGGAAGGGTGAACACTGAAGCTTTCTTT
11 NA NA TRBJ1-1 TRBV2 CASYMNTEAFF TGTGCCAGTTACATGAACACTGAAGCTTTCTTT
16 NA NA TRBJ2-2 TRBV6-5 CASSYYATANTGELFF TGTGCCAGCAGTTACTATGCGACAGCGAACACCGGGGAGCTGTTTTTT
20 TRBD1 NA TRBJ1-2 TRBV10-3 CAIRGTGIYSPESPLYGYTF TGTGCCATCAGGGGGACAGGGATTTATTCCCCAGAGAGCCCACTCTATGGCTACACCTTC
18 NA NA TRBJ1-6 TRBV21-1 CASSTNPGQGRDNSPLHF TGTGCCAGCAGCACAAACCCCGGACAGGGGAGGGATAATTCACCCCTCCACTTT
14 TRBD1 NA TRBJ2-7 TRBV5-1 CASSIGTGPYEQYF TGCGCCAGCAGCATCGGGACAGGACCCTACGAGCAGTACTTC
14 TRBD1 NA TRBJ2-3 TRBV7-8 CASSLEGAGDTQYF TGTGCCAGCAGCTTAGAGGGGGCAGGGGATACGCAGTATTTT
14 TRBD1 NA TRBJ1-2 TRBV5-1 CASSLAGTGYGYTF TGCGCCAGCAGCTTGGCCGGGACAGGGTATGGCTACACCTTC
14 NA NA TRBJ1-1 TRBV19 CASTPSWGDTEAFF TGTGCCAGTACCCCCTCCTGGGGAGACACTGAAGCTTTCTTT
16 TRBD1 NA TRBJ2-3 TRBV10-3 CAIGRQGATSTDTQYF TGTGCCATCGGCCGACAGGGGGCCACTAGCACAGATACGCAGTATTTT
12 NA NA TRBJ2-4 TRBV30 CAWRGRGNIQYF TGTGCCTGGAGAGGGCGGGGAAACATTCAGTACTTC
21 NA NA TRBJ2-5 TRBV28 CASSPEIHTSFRGRLLETQYF TGTGCCAGCAGCCCCGAAATCCATACCTCTTTTCGGGGTCGGTTGTTGGAGACCCAGTACTTC
11 NA NA TRBJ1-1 TRBV6-1 CASRDRLEAFF TGTGCCAGCAGAGACAGGCTTGAAGCTTTCTTT
17 NA once TRBJ2-2 TRBV5-1 CASRMRVAQANTGELFF TGCGCCAGCAGGATGAGGGTTGCACAAGCGAACACCGGGGAGCTGTTTTTT